This T cell receptor beta chain was obtained from a study of blood T cells in healthy people across ages (dated by TCRdb to the mid-2010s). Regarding the research as a whole: In model experiments, template switching captured about one uniquely barcoded TCR beta cDNA molecule for every two T cells. The study measured age-related changes in TCR beta repertoire diversity using deep sequencing normalized with unique cDNA molecular identifiers. The study analyzed two additional independent replicas of 1 million unique cDNA reads from the same blood draw for two donors, one aged 18 to 30 and one aged 80 or older. Donors of different ages were randomly distributed across sequencing lanes to avoid experimental bias. The donors were split into four age groups: young (average 16 years), middle-aged (about 40), aged (about 62) and long-lived (over 75).

From its cysteine to its phenylalanine, the CDR3 spans 16 amino acids. Just the 48-base CDR3 DNA is kept, in frame starting at base 1. The V end loses 6 bases and the J end loses 3 bases, and a stretch of 18 bases separates them. Details on this clonotype: The antigen this receptor binds is unknown. Base qualities are missing; no much larger clone stands one base away.

What the authors observed across the whole study: Because profiling used bulk unsorted PBMCs, naive and antigen-experienced compartments could not be compared conclusively. As age increased, observed TCR beta diversity per million T cells dropped in a roughly linear way, and a significant reduction was already evident by age 40. Estimates of total diversity from one million sequenced T cells were regarded as lower bounds and underestimates. The CMV infection status of donors was not known, potentially confounding age-related changes in expanded clonotypes. The long-lived group showed more naive CD4+ T cells, fewer expanded clones and increased TCR diversity than the aged group, suggesting age selection. The percentage of naive T cells measured by flow cytometry correlated strongly with observed TCR beta diversity.

The donors were about 40 Caucasian individuals from Russia, aged roughly 6 to 100 years, who were systemically healthy. Approximately 9 milliliters of peripheral blood were collected from each donor into EDTA-treated Vacutainer tubes. Ficoll-Paque density-gradient centrifugation was used to isolate PBMCs, with at least 6 million per sample. Trizol reagent was used to extract total RNA from the PBMCs, yielding at least 5.5 micrograms per sample. For every donor, an aliquot of PBMCs went through flow cytometry to measure the percentages of naive CD45RAhigh/CD27high T cells. The library was generated by 5' RACE. Reads for this sample came from an Illumina HiSeq 2500. A second PCR of about 7 to 12 cycles was run with a J-beta primer mix and a sample-barcoded 5' primer. A template-switch 5' adaptor carrying 12 random nucleotides introduced a unique molecular identifier onto each TCR beta cDNA molecule. At least 2.5 million CDR3-containing paired-end reads were obtained from each sample. First-strand cDNA was synthesized from all RNA with the Mint cDNA synthesis kit, primed by a TRBC-specific oligonucleotide. Following uracil-DNA glycosylase treatment, all cDNA underwent a first 18-cycle PCR with the universal primers M1SS and BC2_uni_R. The original pipeline was this. For normalization, 1 million high-quality reads were randomly selected from each sample, with every read carrying a distinct molecular identifier. Reads sharing molecular identifiers were discarded rather than binned into consensus sequences. MiTCR, run with a Q25 quality threshold and the strictest error-elimination algorithm, handled CDR3 identification, clonotype clustering and error correction. A nonparametric unseen species model with Euler transformation was used to estimate a lower bound on total TCR beta diversity. TCRdb redid the processing of the public reads, applying fastp at Q25 and MiXCR, and retained in-frame beta chains. One record per CDR3 amino acid sequence lists the most common genes and DNA. TCRdb, rather than the study authors, made the V and J calls. The sample includes around 1.5 million distinct CDR3 sequences, with roughly 40% observed a single time. 7% to 9.5% of the sample is held by the ten biggest clonotypes.

Recombination connected TRBV12-3 or TRBV12-4 to TRBJ1-5; TRBD1 could be the D gene, as 6 bases match. The sample was blood. This clonotype originated in a woman under 30 in good health. CDR3 sequence: CASSSSVGGPNQPQHF. The DNA sequence reads TGTGCCAGCAGCTCCTCGGTCGGGGGCCCCAATCAGCCCCAGCATTTT.